A few counts support the clone carrying this T cell receptor (beta chain). This record comes from a study of blood T cell repertoires in COVID-19. The wider study: T cells, B-cell-depleted T cells, or PBMCs provided the cDNA or gDNA that served as material.

The CDR3 runs to 14 residues. Germline-derived CDR1 and CDR2 are LNHDA and SQIVND (reference sequence). With 4 bases clipped from V and 12 bases from J, the junction kept 11 bases outside the gene matches. How the authors handled the data: Amplification of reference gene primers provided the estimated nucleated cell counts. Data came from immunoSEQ multiplex PCR; TCRdb stores just in-frame clones and leaves some out. That table gives V, J and clone size, and the DNA gave D and trimming. The table has under 200,000 clones, about 90% seen once; the top ten hold about 3.9%. The chain is built from TRBV19 and TRBJ2-1; TRBD2 matches 8 bases. Sequenced material: peripheral blood. The receptor comes from a woman aged 70-85 years with acute or convalescent COVID-19. CDR3 sequence (DNA): TGTGCCAGTAGTAGCTCCGGGACTAGTCCGAGGCAGTTCTTC. This encodes CASSSSGTSPRQFF.